The next 15 T cell receptor beta chains were all read from a single sample in a study of follicular helper T cells after annual influenza vaccination. Profiled with immunoSEQ multiplex PCR; TCRdb holds only in-frame clones, not every one. Altogether about 1,400 clones are present, roughly 60% being singletons, with the ten largest covering around 9.1%. Sample time point: 2015-2016 season, 7 days after influenza vaccination. Sequenced here: CXCR5+ CD38+ circulating T follicular helper cells from blood, sampled 7 days after influenza vaccination. Noted subset: circulating Tfh, non-naive CD4+CXCR5+PD-1+ (ICOS+CD38+ or ICOS-CD38-). All receptors come from an adult who received the influenza vaccine.

The chain joins TRBV28 to TRBJ1-3; maybe TRBD1 (6 bases). The germline gives CDR1 MDHEN, CDR2 SYDVKM. The V end lost 5 bases, the J end lost 4 bases, and 24 bases lay between the germline ends. The CDR3 consists of 18 residues. The DNA of the CDR3 is TGTGCCAGCAGTCTCCCTGGGGGCGCAGCATTATCGGGAAACACCATATATTTT. It yields the protein CASSLPGGAALSGNTIYF.

This chain joins TRBV6-1 and TRBJ1-1; 7 bases line up with TRBD1. Per the germline V gene, CDR1 is MNHNS and CDR2 is SASEGT. The CDR3 totals 13 residues. The trim removed 7 bases at V and 6 bases at J, leaving 8 bases unmatched. CDR3 residues: CASNSQGVSEAFF. CDR3 bases: TGTGCCAGCAATTCGCAGGGGGTTTCTGAAGCTTTCTTT.

This clone was recorded a few times. The chain combines TRBV15 with TRBJ2-7; D assignment may be TRBD1 or TRBD2 (5 bases each). Trimming stripped 1 base from V and 3 bases from J, with 19 bases between. The CDR3 consists of 17 residues. From germline, CDR1 is LNHNV and CDR2 YYDKDF (reference sequence). The CDR3 here is CATSRASGGRQIYEQYF. The CDR3 region has the DNA TGTGCCACCAGCAGAGCGAGCGGAGGTAGACAGATCTACGAGCAGTACTTC.

J is TRBJ1-5 and V is TRBV28; 10 bases agree with TRBD1. Trimming at V came to 8 bases and at J to 5 bases, leaving 6 bases not matched to a gene. CDR1 is MDHEN, CDR2 SYDVKM, per germline. The CDR3 spans 14 residues. The CDR3 spells CASLGQGSHQPQHF. The CDR3 DNA is TGTGCCAGCTTGGGACAGGGGAGCCATCAGCCCCAGCATTTT.

The chain uses TRBV4-2 and TRBJ2-3; D is unclear. The V and J ends lost 1 base and 2 bases respectively, with 4 bases between them. The CDR3 extends over 13 amino acids. Germline CDR1 LGHNA, CDR2 YNFKEQ. CDR3 sequence (DNA): TGTGCCAGCAGCCAAGGAAACACAGATACGCAGTATTTT. It yields the protein CASSQGNTDTQYF.

Relative to its sample, this clone is large. The chain combines TRBV11-1 with TRBJ2-2, with D uncertain. This CDR3 has 14 residues. Germline V CDR1 and CDR2: SGHAT, FQDESV (reference sequence). Deletions cut 0 bases from V and 3 bases from J, with 5 bases between. DNA of the CDR3: TGTGCCAGCAGCTTAGCGTATTACACCGGGGAGCTGTTTTTT. Translating gives CASSLAYYTGELFF.

CDR3 bases: TGTGCCAGCAGTAAGCGGGAGAGGGGCACAGATACGCAGTATTTT. This gives the protein CASSKRERGTDTQYF. The V gene is TRBV27, the J gene TRBJ2-3; 8 bases agree with TRBD2. V shed 5 bases and J 1 base; nucleotides not matched to a gene: 5. CDR3 length: 15 amino acids. Germline CDR1 reads MNHEY; CDR2 reads SMNVEV (reference sequence).

This clone was seen a handful of times. The CDR3 here is CASSLLGLMNTEAFF. In DNA form, the CDR3 reads TGTGCCAGCAGCTTACTGGGACTGATGAACACTGAAGCTTTCTTT. The gene calls are TRBV7-8 and TRBJ1-1, with D possibly matching TRBD1 (5 bases). The ends were cut back, 2 bases at V and 0 bases at J, with 10 bases in the middle. CDR3 length: 15 residues. CDR1 SGHVS and CDR2 FQNEAQ come from the germline V gene.

This clone was observed once. The chain joins TRBV30 to TRBJ2-3; a possible D gene is TRBD2 (6 bases). The CDR3 is 12 residues long. V dropped 0 bases and J dropped 6 bases, with 7 bases sitting between them. CDR1 is GTSNPN and CDR2 is SVGIG in the germline V gene (reference sequence). The CDR3: CAWSVTRDTQYF. The CDR3 DNA is TGTGCCTGGAGTGTGACTAGGGATACGCAGTATTTT. Full variable domain (rest looked up from reference TRBV30 and TRBJ2-3): SQTIHQWPATLVQPVGSPLSLECTVEGTSNPNLYWYRQAAGRGLQLLFYSVGIGQISSEVPQNLSASRPQDRQFILSSKKLLLSDSGFYLCAWSVTRDTQYFGPGTRLTVL.

This chain uses TRBV7-9 with TRBJ2-1; D gene uncertain. The germline gives CDR1 SEHNR, CDR2 FQNEAQ (reference sequence). The CDR3 totals 11 residues. V was trimmed by 5 bases and J by 4 bases, leaving 3 bases between them. The CDR3, as DNA: TGTGCCAGCAGCCCATACAATGAGCAGTTCTTC. The encoded protein is CASSPYNEQFF.

This clone was counted once. The rearrangement uses TRBV27 and TRBJ2-5; D remains ambiguous. CDR3 length: 12 amino acids. V lost 8 bases and J lost 4, with 11 bases in between. Germline V gene sequence: CDR1 MNHEY, CDR2 SMNVEV (reference sequence). The CDR3 bases are TGTGCCAGCGGCCCTTGGGGAGAGACCCAGTACTTC. Residues: CASGPWGETQYF.

CDR3 sequence: CASSPQLQGTAFF. In nucleotides, the CDR3 is TGTGCCAGCAGCCCACAGTTACAGGGGACAGCTTTCTTT. The chain couples TRBV28 to TRBJ1-1, with 7 bases aligning to TRBD1. The germline CDR1 and CDR2 sequences are MDHEN and SYDVKM. V shed 6 bases and J 10 bases; nucleotides not matched to a gene: 11. The CDR3 loop spans 13 amino acids.

By share, this clone ranks as large. This sequence joins TRBV6-6 and TRBJ2-7; D gene unclear. The germline V and J ends were trimmed by 3 bases and 7 bases, with 10 bases remaining between them. Germline values: CDR1 MNHNY, CDR2 SVGAGI (reference sequence). The length of the CDR3 is 12 residues. The CDR3 reads CASSYGEFEQYF. CDR3 nucleotide sequence: TGTGCCAGCAGTTATGGGGAATTTGAGCAGTACTTC.

This clone appeared a single time. The J gene is TRBJ1-1, the V gene TRBV19, with a tentative D call TRBD1 (5 bases). CDR1 LNHDA and CDR2 SQIVND come from the germline V gene (reference sequence). The V end was cut by 6 bases, the J end by 1 base, with 12 bases between. The CDR3 runs to 14 residues. This chain's CDR3 is CASRDNQGNTEAFF. The CDR3 DNA sequence: TGTGCCAGTAGGGATAATCAGGGGAACACTGAAGCTTTCTTT. The full variable domain, in which reference TRBV19 and TRBJ1-1 provide the parts outside the CDR3, is DGGITQSPKYLFRKEGQNVTLSCEQNLNHDAMYWYRQDPGQGLRLIYYSQIVNDFQKGDIAEGYSVSREKKESFPLTVTSAQKNPTAFYLCASRDNQGNTEAFFGQGTRLTVV.

The chain joins TRBV2 to TRBJ2-2; no clear D gene. V shed 8 bases and J shed 5 bases, with 12 bases lying between them. Germline values: CDR1 SNHLY, CDR2 FYNNEI. This CDR3 contains 13 residues. In DNA form, the CDR3 reads TGTGCCAGCCGGCAGGATTCTACCGGGGAGCTGTTTTTT. It codes for CASRQDSTGELFF. Full variable domain (outside the CDR3, taken from reference TRBV2 and TRBJ2-2): EPEVTQTPSHQVTQMGQEVILRCVPISNHLYFYWYRQILGQKVEFLVSFYNNEISEKSEIFDDQFSVERPDGSNFTLKIRSTKLEDSAMYFCASRQDSTGELFFGEGSRLTVL.